The subject of this entry is one T cell receptor (beta chain). As processed by the authors: How many nucleated cells were present was estimated from reference gene primer amplification. Here immunoSEQ multiplex PCR was the method, and the copy in TCRdb shows in-frame clones only, minus some. The D gene and trimming were derived from the DNA, and the V and J assignments and clone size from that table. The table shows some 130,000 clones, with 79% occurring only once. This entry is derived from a study of blood T cell repertoires in COVID-19. About the study: From the United States, Italy and Spain came samples of acute and convalescent COVID-19.

V lost 1 base and J 5 bases, leaving 20 bases between the germline ends. CDR3 length: 18 residues. Germline V gene lookup returns CDR1 SGHDN and CDR2 FVKESK. This TCR derives from a woman older than 75 with acute or convalescent COVID-19. The rearrangement uses TRBV14 and TRBJ2-2; the D is unclear. Source material: peripheral blood. The CDR3: CASSQVAPGSLGTGELFF. CDR3 coding DNA: TGTGCCAGCAGCCAAGTCGCCCCCGGAAGCCTAGGTACCGGGGAGCTGTTTTTT.